The 29 T cell receptor beta chains given below trace back to one sample, sequenced in a study of cytomegalovirus exposure and HLA in healthy donors. The PCR was carried out with 60 Vbeta primers and 13 Jbeta primers. The table came from immunoSEQ multiplex PCR; TCRdb's copy has only in-frame clones and leaves some out. The data hold roughly 100,000 clones, with around four fifths observed a single time. Specimen: PBMCs. Source of these receptors: a woman aged 35 to 49 in good health and CMV-seronegative.

This rearrangement joins TRBV9 to TRBJ2-1; TRBD2 matches 11 bases. Losses at the gene ends were 2 bases for V and 7 bases for J; bases not matched to a gene: 8. The CDR3 extends over 16 amino acids. Per the germline V gene, CDR1 is SGDLS and CDR2 is YYNGEE. DNA for the CDR3: TGTGCCAGCAGCGTCAAACTAGCGGGAGAGGGTAATGAGCAGTTCTTC. This sequence encodes CASSVKLAGEGNEQFF.

Only a few counts were recorded for this clone. The CDR3 region is CASSESGTGFEKLFF. The CDR3 bases are TGTGCCAGCAGCGAGAGCGGGACAGGGTTCGAAAAACTGTTTTTT. The chain combines TRBV7-8 with TRBJ1-4; 9 nucleotides agree with TRBD1. V trimming: 5 bases; J trimming: 8 bases; junction bases outside the gene matches: 9. This CDR3 is built from 15 residues. CDR1 SGHVS and CDR2 FQNEAQ come from the germline V gene.

The CDR3 loop is CASSLRENTEAFF. CDR3 DNA: TGTGCCAGCAGTTTGAGGGAGAACACTGAAGCTTTCTTT. The rearrangement uses TRBV6-1 and TRBJ1-1; D is undetermined. Trimming cost V 5 bases and J 1 base, with 8 bases left between them. Per the germline V gene, CDR1 is MNHNS and CDR2 is SASEGT. The CDR3 has 13 amino acids.

The chain combines TRBV9 with TRBJ2-3; TRBD2 matches at 8 bases. After removal of 7 bases from V and 5 bases from J, the junction contained 12 bases not matched to a gene. Germline values: CDR1 SGDLS, CDR2 YYNGEE. This CDR3 is 15 amino acids long. Written as DNA, the CDR3 is TGTGCCAGCGCAACCGGGACTAGTGTCGGAGATACGCAGTATTTT. It is translated as CASATGTSVGDTQYF.

This clone was seen just once. This rearrangement joins TRBV14 to TRBJ2-1; 8 nucleotides line up with TRBD2. CDR1 is SGHDN, CDR2 FVKESK, per germline. V shed 0 bases, J shed 11 bases, and the junction held 6 bases outside the gene matches. The CDR3 consists of 14 residues. CDR3 DNA: TGTGCCAGCAGCCAAGAATGGGCGGGAGGTAAGCAGTTCTTC. Protein product: CASSQEWAGGKQFF.

In its sample, this clone was seen a few times. V is TRBV7-2 and J is TRBJ2-5, with D tentatively TRBD2 (6 bases). The CDR3 runs 14 residues. Looked up from germline, CDR1 is SGHTA and CDR2 is FQGNSA. Trimming stripped 1 base from V and 2 bases from J, with 8 bases between. CDR3 amino acids: CASSLGGAQETQYF. CDR3 bases: TGTGCCAGCAGCTTAGGCGGGGCACAAGAGACCCAGTACTTC.

The CDR3 region has the DNA TGTGCCAGAAGCTATGACAGGGGGCGAAGGAACACTGAAGCTTTCTTT. It codes for CARSYDRGRRNTEAFF. The gene calls are TRBV5-3 and TRBJ1-1, with 10 bases lining up with TRBD1. TRBV5-3 is an open reading frame whose function is uncertain. This CDR3 region has 16 residues. Trimming took 3 bases from V and 1 from J; bases not matched to a gene: 6.

This chain uses TRBV6-1 with TRBJ1-2; perhaps TRBD1 as D (5 bases). V lost 3 bases to trimming and J lost 2 bases, with 13 bases between them. Per germline, CDR1 MNHNS and CDR2 SASEGT. The CDR3 runs to 15 residues. The CDR3 protein is CASSDWDSPNYGYTF. In DNA form, the CDR3 reads TGTGCCAGCAGTGACTGGGACTCTCCGAACTATGGCTACACCTTC.

CDR3 protein: CASRGIGGSGYNEQFF. The CDR3 DNA reads TGCGCCAGCAGGGGGATTGGCGGGAGTGGGTACAATGAGCAGTTCTTC. This rearrangement joins TRBV4-1 to TRBJ2-1; 7 bases line up with TRBD2. CDR3 size: 16 residues. Trimming removed 6 bases from V and 4 bases from J; junction bases left unmatched: 12. CDR1 is MGHRA, CDR2 YSYEKL, per germline.

In DNA, the CDR3 is TGTGCCAGCAGTTTTGCAGGAACCCTGTCTAACTATGGCTACACCTTC. Translating gives CASSFAGTLSNYGYTF. This chain links TRBV28 with TRBJ1-2, with D hard to call. Trimming shortened V by 3 bases and J by 0 bases, and 14 bases separated the two germline ends. The CDR3 spans 16 residues. CDR1 is MDHEN and CDR2 is SYDVKM in the germline V gene.

The chain employs TRBV29-1 and TRBJ1-1; the D gene is possibly TRBD1 (5 bases). CDR1 and CDR2 (germline): SQVTM, ANQGSEA. Trimming cost V 2 bases and J 6 bases, with 16 bases left between them. CDR3 size: 14 residues. Here the CDR3 DNA reads TGCAGCGTTGAAAGCCCCCAGGGTAACCCTGAAGCTTTCTTT. Its protein product is CSVESPQGNPEAFF.

This clone was observed a handful of times. The chain uses TRBV5-4 and TRBJ2-7; 11 nucleotides align to TRBD2. This CDR3 has 15 amino acids. Germline V gives CDR1 SGHNT, CDR2 YYREEE (reference sequence). J was trimmed by 7 bases and V by 4 bases; bases with no gene match: 10. The CDR3 region is CASSPGWLAGGEQYF. DNA for the CDR3: TGTGCCAGCAGCCCCGGTTGGTTAGCGGGAGGGGAGCAGTACTTC.

This clone has only a few counts. The rearrangement uses TRBV29-1 and TRBJ2-1; 7 nucleotides line up with TRBD2. Germline assignment: CDR1 SQVTM and CDR2 ANQGSEA. The CDR3 spans 12 residues. CDR3 residues: CGEREGVHEQFF. The CDR3 nucleotides read TGCGGAGAGAGGGAGGGAGTCCATGAGCAGTTCTTC.

The chain carries TRBV19 and TRBJ2-7, with TRBD2 identical over 8 bases. V shed 2 bases and J 0 bases; nucleotides not matched to a gene: 0. Germline CDR1 and CDR2: LNHDA and SQIVND (reference sequence). This CDR3 has 14 amino acids. CDR3 DNA sequence: TGTGCCAGTAGTATAAGCGGGAGCTCCTACGAGCAGTACTTC. This codes for CASSISGSSYEQYF.

The chain combines TRBV29-1 with TRBJ2-1, with a tentative D call TRBD2 (5 bases). The CDR3 has 15 amino acids. Trimming took off 6 bases at V and 0 bases at J, with 15 bases between the two ends. CDR1 SQVTM and CDR2 ANQGSEA come from the germline V gene. The CDR3 loop is CSVPLAAASYNEQFF. The CDR3 bases are TGCAGCGTGCCCCTGGCAGCGGCCTCCTACAATGAGCAGTTCTTC.

The chain carries TRBV6-6 and TRBJ2-3, with TRBD2 as a possible D gene (6 bases). Germline CDR1 is MNHNY and CDR2 is SVGAGI (reference sequence). The CDR3 has 14 residues. V dropped 0 bases and J dropped 4 bases, with 8 bases sitting between them. The CDR3 DNA reads as TGTGCCAGCAGTTACTCGGGGGGATCAGATACGCAGTATTTT. This gives the protein CASSYSGGSDTQYF.

This chain links TRBV4-3 with TRBJ2-7; TRBD2 is a possible D gene (5 bases). V lost 0 bases and J lost 5, with 8 bases in between. Germline loops: CDR1 LGHNA, CDR2 YSLEER. This CDR3 comprises 13 residues. CDR3 in amino acids: CASSQERVNEQYF. As DNA, the CDR3 is TGCGCCAGCAGCCAAGAGCGGGTGAACGAGCAGTACTTC.

This sequence joins TRBV27 and TRBJ2-1; D is unresolved. V lost 2 bases, J lost 1 base, and 9 bases lay in between. The CDR3 has 15 amino acids. Germline V gene sequence: CDR1 MNHEY, CDR2 SMNVEV (reference sequence). The CDR3 DNA reads TGTGCCAGCAGTTTAGCGGCCTATTCCTACAATGAGCAGTTCTTC. It yields the protein CASSLAAYSYNEQFF.

This chain links TRBV7-2 with TRBJ2-7; 7 bases align to TRBD2. The CDR3 consists of 15 residues. Trimming took 4 bases from V and 0 from J; bases not matched to a gene: 6. Germline V gene sequence: CDR1 SGHTA, CDR2 FQGNSA. CDR3 sequence reads: CASSSLGGSSYEQYF. CDR3 in DNA: TGTGCCAGCAGCTCCCTGGGCGGGAGCTCCTACGAGCAGTACTTC.

The chain employs TRBV4-3 and TRBJ2-7, with a possible D match to TRBD2 (5 bases). V lost 0 bases and J 5 bases, leaving 8 bases between the germline ends. The germline V gene has CDR1 LGHNA and CDR2 YSLEER. The CDR3 loop spans 13 amino acids. As DNA, the CDR3 is TGCGCCAGCAGCCAAGATACGGGAAACGAGCAGTACTTC. This codes for CASSQDTGNEQYF.

The rearrangement uses TRBV6-6 and TRBJ2-1, with D possibly being TRBD2 (6 bases). Trimming took off 2 bases at V and 7 bases at J, with 12 bases between the two ends. Germline CDR1 and CDR2: MNHNY and SVGAGI (reference sequence). The CDR3 runs to 14 residues. The CDR3 bases are TGTGCCAGCAGTTACGGGTCGGAGGGGAATGAGCAGTTCTTC. It yields the protein CASSYGSEGNEQFF.

The genes are TRBV2 and TRBJ2-7, with 11 bases matching TRBD2. V shed 2 bases, J shed 2 bases, and the junction held 2 bases outside the gene matches. The CDR3 runs to 15 residues. Germline V gives CDR1 SNHLY, CDR2 FYNNEI. The CDR3 DNA reads TGTGCCAGCAGTGAACGGGGACTAGCGGCCTACGAGCAGTACTTC. Residues: CASSERGLAAYEQYF.

The chain has TRBV28 and TRBJ2-6; D is possibly TRBD2 (5 bases). The CDR3 is 15 residues long. CDR1 is MDHEN, CDR2 SYDVKM, per germline. V shed 6 bases and J shed 2 bases, with 11 bases lying between them. This chain's CDR3 is CASRVGGAGANVLTF. The CDR3 nucleotides are TGTGCCAGCAGGGTAGGAGGTGCTGGGGCCAACGTCCTGACTTTC.

The chain joins TRBV28 to TRBJ2-3, with TRBD2 matching 13 bases. The CDR3 consists of 17 residues. Germline CDR1 and CDR2: MDHEN and SYDVKM. After removal of 5 bases from V and 5 bases from J, the junction contained 10 bases not matched to a gene. For the CDR3, the DNA is TGTGCCAGCAGTCCCCGACTAGCGGGAGGAAGAGGAGATACGCAGTATTTT. Its protein product is CASSPRLAGGRGDTQYF.

This chain links TRBV4-2 with TRBJ2-7; 11 bases align to TRBD2. The length of the CDR3 is 17 residues. Germline lookup yields CDR1 LGHNA and CDR2 YNFKEQ. The V segment lost 0 bases and the J segment 4 bases; nucleotides outside the gene matches: 8. In nucleotides, the CDR3 is TGTGCCAGCAGCCAAGAATTTACTAGCGGGAGCCCATACGAGCAGTACTTC. Protein sequence: CASSQEFTSGSPYEQYF.

This chain connects TRBV7-2 to TRBJ1-5; no definite D call. Trimming cost V 2 bases and J 5 bases, with 7 bases left between them. The CDR3 totals 13 residues. In germline, CDR1 is SGHTA, CDR2 FQGNSA. CDR3 residues: CASSLSNYQPQHF. In nucleotides, the CDR3 is TGTGCCAGCAGCTTATCAAATTATCAGCCCCAGCATTTT.

The V call is TRBV28, the J call TRBJ2-7; D is perhaps TRBD1 (6 bases). Germline V gene lookup returns CDR1 MDHEN and CDR2 SYDVKM. The ends were cut back, 5 bases at V and 3 bases at J, with 11 bases in the middle. The CDR3 extends over 13 amino acids. CDR3 coding DNA: TGTGCCAGCAGTGGGGACACTTACTACGAGCAGTACTTC. Its translation: CASSGDTYYEQYF.

This chain uses TRBV30 with TRBJ2-1; possible D gene TRBD2, 5 bases. Per the germline V gene, CDR1 is GTSNPN and CDR2 is SVGIG (reference sequence). Trimming shortened V by 2 bases and J by 5 bases, and 13 bases separated the two germline ends. This CDR3 is built from 14 residues. The CDR3 DNA is TGTGCCTGGAGTAGAGGGTTTAGGGACAATGAGCAGTTCTTC. Translation: CAWSRGFRDNEQFF.

This clone was counted once. The chain uses TRBV18 and TRBJ1-5; TRBD1 agrees at 8 bases. There are 14 residues in the CDR3. V shed 6 bases, J shed 6 bases, and the junction held 7 bases outside the gene matches. The V gene's germline CDR1 is KGHSH and CDR2 LQKENI. DNA of the CDR3: TGTGCCAGCTCGGGTCAGGGGGCAGGTCAGCCCCAGCATTTT. Translation: CASSGQGAGQPQHF.